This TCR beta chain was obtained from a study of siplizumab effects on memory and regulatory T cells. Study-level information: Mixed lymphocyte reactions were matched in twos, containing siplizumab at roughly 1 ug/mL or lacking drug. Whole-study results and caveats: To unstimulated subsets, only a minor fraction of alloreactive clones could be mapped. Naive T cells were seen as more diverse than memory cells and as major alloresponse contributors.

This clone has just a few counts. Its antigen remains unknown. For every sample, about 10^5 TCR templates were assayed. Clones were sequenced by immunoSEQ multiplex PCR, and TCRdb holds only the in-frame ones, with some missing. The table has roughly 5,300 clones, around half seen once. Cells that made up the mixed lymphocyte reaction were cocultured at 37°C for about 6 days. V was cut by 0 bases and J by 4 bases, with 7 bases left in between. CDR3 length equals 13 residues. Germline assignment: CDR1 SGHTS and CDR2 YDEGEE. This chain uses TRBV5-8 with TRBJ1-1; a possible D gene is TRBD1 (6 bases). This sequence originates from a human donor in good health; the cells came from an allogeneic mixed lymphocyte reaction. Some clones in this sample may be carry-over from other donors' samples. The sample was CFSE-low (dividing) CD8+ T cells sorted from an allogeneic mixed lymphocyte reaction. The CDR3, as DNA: TGTGCCAGCAGCTTGGGGGGGGCCACTGAAGCTTTCTTT. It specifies CASSLGGATEAFF. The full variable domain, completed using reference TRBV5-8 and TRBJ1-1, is EAGVTQSPTHLIKTRGQQATLRCSPISGHTSVYWYQQALGLGLQFLLWYDEGEERNRGNFPPRFSGRQFPNYSSELNVNALELEDSALYLCASSLGGATEAFFGQGTRLTVV.